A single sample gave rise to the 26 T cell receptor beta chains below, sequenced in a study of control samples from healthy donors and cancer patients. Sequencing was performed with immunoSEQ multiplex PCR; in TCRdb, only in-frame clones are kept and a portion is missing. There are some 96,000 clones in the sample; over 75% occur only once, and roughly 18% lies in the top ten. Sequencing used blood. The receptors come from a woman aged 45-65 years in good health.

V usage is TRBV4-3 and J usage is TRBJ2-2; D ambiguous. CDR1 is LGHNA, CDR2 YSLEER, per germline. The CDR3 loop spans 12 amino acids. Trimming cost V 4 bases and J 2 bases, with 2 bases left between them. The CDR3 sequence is CASSPNTGELFF. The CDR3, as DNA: TGCGCCAGCAGCCCTAACACCGGGGAGCTGTTTTTT.

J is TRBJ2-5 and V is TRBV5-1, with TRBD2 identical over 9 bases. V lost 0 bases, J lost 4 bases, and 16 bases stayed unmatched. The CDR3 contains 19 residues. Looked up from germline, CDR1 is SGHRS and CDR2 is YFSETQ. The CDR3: CASSLEGIGIAGVGETQYF. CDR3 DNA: TGCGCCAGCAGCTTGGAAGGGATAGGGATAGCGGGAGTTGGAGAGACCCAGTACTTC.

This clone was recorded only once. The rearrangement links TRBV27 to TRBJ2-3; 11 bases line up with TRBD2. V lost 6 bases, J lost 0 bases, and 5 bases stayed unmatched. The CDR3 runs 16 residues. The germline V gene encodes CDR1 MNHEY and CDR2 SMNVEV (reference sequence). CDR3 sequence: CASSRRTSGSTDTQYF. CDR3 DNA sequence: TGTGCCAGCAGCCGAAGGACTAGCGGGAGCACAGATACGCAGTATTTT.

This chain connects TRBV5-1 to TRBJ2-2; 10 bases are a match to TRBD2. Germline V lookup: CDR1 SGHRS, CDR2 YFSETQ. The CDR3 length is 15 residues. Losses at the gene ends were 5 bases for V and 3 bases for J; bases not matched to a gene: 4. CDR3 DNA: TGCGCCAGCAGATTAGCGGGGGGCTACACCGGGGAGCTGTTTTTT. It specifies CASRLAGGYTGELFF. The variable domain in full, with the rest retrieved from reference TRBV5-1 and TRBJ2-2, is KAGVTQTPRYLIKTRGQQVTLSCSPISGHRSVSWYQQTPGQGLQFLFEYFSETQRNKGNFPGRFSGRQFSNSRSEMNVSTLELGDSALYLCASRLAGGYTGELFFGEGSRLTVL.

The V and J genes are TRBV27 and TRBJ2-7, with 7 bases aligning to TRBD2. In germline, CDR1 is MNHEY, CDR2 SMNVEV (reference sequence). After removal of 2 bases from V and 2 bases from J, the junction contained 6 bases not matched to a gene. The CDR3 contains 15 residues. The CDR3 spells CASSLSGISTYEQYV. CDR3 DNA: TGTGCCAGCAGTTTAAGCGGGATATCAACCTACGAGCAGTACGTC.

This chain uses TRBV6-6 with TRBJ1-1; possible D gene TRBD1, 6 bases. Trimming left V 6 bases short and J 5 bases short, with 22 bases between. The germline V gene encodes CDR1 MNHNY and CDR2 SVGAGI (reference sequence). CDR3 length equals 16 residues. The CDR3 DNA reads TGTGCCAGCAGACCGCTACTCGGACAGACCTCGACTGAAGCTTTCTTT. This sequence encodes CASRPLLGQTSTEAFF.

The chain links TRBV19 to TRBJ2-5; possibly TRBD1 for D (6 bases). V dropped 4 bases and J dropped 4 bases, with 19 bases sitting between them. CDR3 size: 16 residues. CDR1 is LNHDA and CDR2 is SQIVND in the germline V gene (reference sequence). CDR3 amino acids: CASSTRQAPWTETQYF. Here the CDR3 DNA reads TGTGCCAGTAGTACCCGACAGGCCCCCTGGACAGAGACCCAGTACTTC.

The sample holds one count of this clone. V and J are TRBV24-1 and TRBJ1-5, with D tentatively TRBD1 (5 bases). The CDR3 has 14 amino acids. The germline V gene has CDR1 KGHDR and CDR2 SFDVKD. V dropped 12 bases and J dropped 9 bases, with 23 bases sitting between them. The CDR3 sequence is CASRGTAAGSPQHF. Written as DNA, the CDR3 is TGTGCCTCCCGGGGGACGGCGGCTGGTTCGCCCCAGCATTTT.

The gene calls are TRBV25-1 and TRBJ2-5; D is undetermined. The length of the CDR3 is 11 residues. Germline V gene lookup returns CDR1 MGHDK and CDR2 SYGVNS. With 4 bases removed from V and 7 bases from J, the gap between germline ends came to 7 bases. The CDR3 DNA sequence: TGTGCCAGCAGTGCTTGGGGGACCCAGTACTTC. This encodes CASSAWGTQYF.

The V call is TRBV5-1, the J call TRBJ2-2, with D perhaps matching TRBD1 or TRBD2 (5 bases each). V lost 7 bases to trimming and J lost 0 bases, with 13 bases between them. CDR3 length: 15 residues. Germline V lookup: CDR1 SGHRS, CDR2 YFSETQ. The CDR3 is CASSSGATNTGELFF. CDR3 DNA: TGCGCCAGCTCCTCCGGGGCTACGAACACCGGGGAGCTGTTTTTT.

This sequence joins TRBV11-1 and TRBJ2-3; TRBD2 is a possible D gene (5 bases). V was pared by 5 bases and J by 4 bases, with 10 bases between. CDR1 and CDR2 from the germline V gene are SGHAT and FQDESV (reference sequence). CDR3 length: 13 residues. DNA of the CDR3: TGTGCCAGCAGCAGGCGGGCCTCAGATACGCAGTATTTT. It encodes CASSRRASDTQYF.

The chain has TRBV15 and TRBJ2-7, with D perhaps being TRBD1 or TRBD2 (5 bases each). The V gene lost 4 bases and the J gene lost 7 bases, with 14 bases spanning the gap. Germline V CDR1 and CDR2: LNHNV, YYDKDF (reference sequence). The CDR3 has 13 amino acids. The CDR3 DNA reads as TGTGCCACCAGCACAAGCCGGGACCAGGAGCAGTACGTC. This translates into CATSTSRDQEQYV.

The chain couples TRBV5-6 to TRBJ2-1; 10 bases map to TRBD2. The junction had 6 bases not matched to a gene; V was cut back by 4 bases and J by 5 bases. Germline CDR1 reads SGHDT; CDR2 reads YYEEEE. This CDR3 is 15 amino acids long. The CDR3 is CASSTLAGVDNEQFF. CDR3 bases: TGTGCCAGCAGCACTCTAGCGGGGGTCGACAATGAGCAGTTCTTC.

CDR3 sequence (DNA): TGTGCCAGCAGTTACTCAGGAGGGGGCGGTCAGCCCCAGCATTTT. Residues: CASSYSGGGGQPQHF. The rearrangement links TRBV6-2 or TRBV6-3 to TRBJ1-5, with TRBD1 matching over 7 bases. V shed 0 bases, J shed 6 bases, and the junction held 5 bases outside the gene matches. This CDR3 region has 15 residues. CDR1 and CDR2 from the germline V gene are MNHEY and SVGEGT.

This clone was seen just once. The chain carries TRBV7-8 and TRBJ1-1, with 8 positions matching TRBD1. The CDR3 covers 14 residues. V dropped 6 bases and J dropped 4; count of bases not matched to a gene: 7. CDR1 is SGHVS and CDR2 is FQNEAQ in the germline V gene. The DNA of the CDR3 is TGTGCCAGCAGTAAACAGGGGGTTGGCACTGAAGCTTTCTTT. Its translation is CASSKQGVGTEAFF.

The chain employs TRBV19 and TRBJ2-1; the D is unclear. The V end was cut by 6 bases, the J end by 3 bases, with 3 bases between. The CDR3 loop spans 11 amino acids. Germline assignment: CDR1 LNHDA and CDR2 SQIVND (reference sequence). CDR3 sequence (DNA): TGTGCCAGTAGAGTCTACAATGAGCAGTTCTTC. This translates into CASRVYNEQFF.

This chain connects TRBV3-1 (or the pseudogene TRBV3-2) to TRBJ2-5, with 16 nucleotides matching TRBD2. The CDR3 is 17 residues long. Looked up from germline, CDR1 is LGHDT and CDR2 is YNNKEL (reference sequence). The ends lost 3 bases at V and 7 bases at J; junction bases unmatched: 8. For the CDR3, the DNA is TGTGCCAGCAGCCATCCAGGGACTAGCGGGGGGGCCAGGACCCAGTACTTC. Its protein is CASSHPGTSGGARTQYF.

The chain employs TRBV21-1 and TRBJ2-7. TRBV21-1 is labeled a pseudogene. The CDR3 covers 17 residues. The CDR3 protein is CASSKVFRLSVPYEQYV. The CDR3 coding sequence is TGTGCCAGCAGCAAAGTTTTTAGGTTGTCGGTCCCCTACGAGCAGTACGTC.

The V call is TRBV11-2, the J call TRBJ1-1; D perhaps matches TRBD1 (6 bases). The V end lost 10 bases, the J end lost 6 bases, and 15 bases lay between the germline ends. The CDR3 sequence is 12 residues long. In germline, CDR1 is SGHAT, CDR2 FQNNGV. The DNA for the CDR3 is TGTGCCACCCTCTCCCGGGGGCCTGAAGCTTTCTTT. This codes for CATLSRGPEAFF.

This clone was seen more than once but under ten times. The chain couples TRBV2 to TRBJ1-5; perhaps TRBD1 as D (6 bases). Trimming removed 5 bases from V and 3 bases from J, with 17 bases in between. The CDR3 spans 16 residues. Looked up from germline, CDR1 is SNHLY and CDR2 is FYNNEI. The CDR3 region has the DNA TGTGCCAGCAGTAAGAACGGGGGCACCTTCAATCAGCCCCAGCATTTT. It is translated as CASSKNGGTFNQPQHF.

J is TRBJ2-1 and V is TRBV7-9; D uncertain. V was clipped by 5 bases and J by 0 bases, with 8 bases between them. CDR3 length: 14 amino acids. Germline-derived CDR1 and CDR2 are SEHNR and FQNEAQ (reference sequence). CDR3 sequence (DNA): TGTGCCAGCAGCCAACAAAACTCCTACAATGAGCAGTTCTTC. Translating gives CASSQQNSYNEQFF.

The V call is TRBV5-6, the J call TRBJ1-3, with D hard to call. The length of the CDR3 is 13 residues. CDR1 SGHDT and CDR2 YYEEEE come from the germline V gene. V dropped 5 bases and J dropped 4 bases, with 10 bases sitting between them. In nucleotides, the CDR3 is TGTGCCAGCAGTAGGCGTCAAGGAAACACCATATATTTT. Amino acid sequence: CASSRRQGNTIYF.

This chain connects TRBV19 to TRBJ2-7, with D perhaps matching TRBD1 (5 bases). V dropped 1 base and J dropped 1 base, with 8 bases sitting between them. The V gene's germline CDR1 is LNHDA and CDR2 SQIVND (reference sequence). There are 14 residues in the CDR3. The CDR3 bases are TGTGCCAGTAGTATAGTGACAGCTTCCTACGAGCAGTACTTC. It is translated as CASSIVTASYEQYF.

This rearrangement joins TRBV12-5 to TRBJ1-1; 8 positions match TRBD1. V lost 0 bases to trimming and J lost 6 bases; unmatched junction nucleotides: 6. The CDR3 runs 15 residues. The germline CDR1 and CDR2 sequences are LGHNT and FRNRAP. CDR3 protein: CASGLVGRGPSEAFF. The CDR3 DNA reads TGTGCTAGTGGTTTGGTGGGCAGGGGGCCCTCTGAAGCTTTCTTT. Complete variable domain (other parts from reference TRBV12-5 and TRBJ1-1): DARVTQTPRHKVTEMGQEVTMRCQPILGHNTVFWYRQTMMQGLELLAYFRNRAPLDDSGMPKDRFSAEMPDATLATLKIQPSEPRDSAVYFCASGLVGRGPSEAFFGQGTRLTVV.

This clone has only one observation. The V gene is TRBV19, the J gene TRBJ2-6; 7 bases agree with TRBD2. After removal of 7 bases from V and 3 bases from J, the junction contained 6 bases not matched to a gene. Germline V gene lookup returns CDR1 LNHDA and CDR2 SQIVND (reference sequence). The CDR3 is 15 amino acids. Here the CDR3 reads CASTQSGGGANVLTF. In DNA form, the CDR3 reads TGTGCCAGTACCCAGTCGGGGGGTGGGGCCAACGTCCTGACTTTC.

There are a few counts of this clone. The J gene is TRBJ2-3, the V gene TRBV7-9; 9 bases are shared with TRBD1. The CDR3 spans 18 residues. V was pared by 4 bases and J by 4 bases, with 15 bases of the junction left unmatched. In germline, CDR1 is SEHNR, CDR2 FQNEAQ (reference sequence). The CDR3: CASSSDRQGDDRADTQYF. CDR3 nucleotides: TGTGCCAGCAGCTCGGACAGACAGGGGGACGATCGGGCAGATACGCAGTATTTT.